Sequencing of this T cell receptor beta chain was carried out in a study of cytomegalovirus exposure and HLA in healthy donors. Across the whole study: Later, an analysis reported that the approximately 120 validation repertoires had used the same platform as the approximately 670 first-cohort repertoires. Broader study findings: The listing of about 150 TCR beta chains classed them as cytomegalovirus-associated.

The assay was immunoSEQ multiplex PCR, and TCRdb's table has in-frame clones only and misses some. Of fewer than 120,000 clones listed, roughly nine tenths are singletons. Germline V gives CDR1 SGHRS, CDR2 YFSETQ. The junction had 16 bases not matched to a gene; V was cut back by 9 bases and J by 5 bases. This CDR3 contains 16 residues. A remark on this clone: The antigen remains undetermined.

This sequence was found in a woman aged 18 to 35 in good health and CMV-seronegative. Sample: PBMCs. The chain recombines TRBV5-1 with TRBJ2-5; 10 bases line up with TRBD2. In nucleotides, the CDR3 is TGCGCCACCCGGGAGCAGCTAGCGGGGGCGGGGGAGACCCAGTACTTC. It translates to CATREQLAGAGETQYF.